The 7 T cell receptor beta chains given below trace back to one sample, sequenced in a study of blood T cell repertoires in COVID-19. Sequencing used immunoSEQ multiplex PCR; TCRdb keeps in-frame clones, though not all of them. The sample yields 97,000 or so clones, about 85% seen once. What was sequenced was peripheral blood. Source of these receptors: a man aged 50 to 60 with active COVID-19.

V usage is TRBV10-3 and J usage is TRBJ1-2; D is ambiguous. Germline V gives CDR1 ENHRY, CDR2 SYGVKD. The CDR3 is 13 residues long. V was pared by 11 bases and J by 8 bases, with 21 bases between. CDR3 sequence (DNA): TGTGCCGCCTCGGGAGGATTGCGGAAAGGCTACACCTTC. Its protein is CAASGGLRKGYTF.

The chain carries TRBV2 and TRBJ1-4; D may be TRBD1 (6 bases). Germline loops: CDR1 SNHLY, CDR2 FYNNEI. This CDR3 contains 13 residues. Between the trimmed V and J ends, which lost 3 bases and 7 bases, there was a span of 9 bases. This CDR3 is CASSDRGGEKLFF. DNA of the CDR3: TGTGCCAGCAGTGACAGGGGCGGTGAAAAACTGTTTTTT.

This rearrangement joins TRBV3-1 (or the pseudogene TRBV3-2) to TRBJ2-5, with TRBD1 matching 7 bases. The CDR3 loop spans 13 amino acids. The V gene's germline CDR1 is LGHDT and CDR2 YNNKEL (reference sequence). V dropped 1 base and J dropped 5; count of bases not matched to a gene: 1. CDR3 in DNA: TGTGCCAGCAGCCAAGGGGGACAGGAGACCCAGTACTTC. Amino acid sequence: CASSQGGQETQYF.

The rearrangement uses TRBV10-3 and TRBJ2-7; weak D call: TRBD2 (7 bases). CDR1 is ENHRY, CDR2 SYGVKD, per germline. V lost 7 bases and J lost 2, with 18 bases in between. This CDR3 is built from 15 residues. CDR3 in DNA: TGTGCCATCACCGAGGGGGGGGGCCCTACCTACGAGCAGTACTTC. Its translation is CAITEGGGPTYEQYF.

This clone was seen only a few times. This chain connects TRBV2 to TRBJ2-2; 11 bases align to TRBD2. V was clipped by 5 bases and J by 7 bases; unmatched bases: 12. The germline CDR1 and CDR2 sequences are SNHLY and FYNNEI. The CDR3 runs 17 residues. The chain's CDR3 is CASSTPSGGNRGGELFF. The CDR3 nucleotides are TGTGCCAGCAGTACCCCTAGCGGGGGGAATCGGGGCGGGGAGCTGTTTTTT. Full variable domain (missing parts from reference TRBV2 and TRBJ2-2): EPEVTQTPSHQVTQMGQEVILRCVPISNHLYFYWYRQILGQKVEFLVSFYNNEISEKSEIFDDQFSVERPDGSNFTLKIRSTKLEDSAMYFCASSTPSGGNRGGELFFGEGSRLTVL.

This clone occurred a few times. The chain has TRBV6-1 and TRBJ1-3, with 7 bases that match TRBD1. The V gene end was trimmed by 0 bases and the J gene end by 7 bases; junction bases not matched to a gene: 15. From germline, CDR1 is MNHNS and CDR2 SASEGT. The CDR3 contains 18 residues. CDR3 in amino acids: CASSEATLYTTGRNTIYF. The DNA for the CDR3 is TGTGCCAGCAGTGAAGCGACTCTATACACGACAGGGCGGAACACCATATATTTT.

This chain connects TRBV19 to TRBJ1-4, with D maybe TRBD1 (5 bases). V was clipped by 3 bases and J by 7 bases, with 15 bases between them. Germline CDR1 is LNHDA and CDR2 is SQIVND (reference sequence). This CDR3 comprises 15 residues. The CDR3 DNA follows: TGTGCCAGTAGTATCGACGGGGGATTGAGTGAAAAACTGTTTTTT. Translation gives CASSIDGGLSEKLFF.